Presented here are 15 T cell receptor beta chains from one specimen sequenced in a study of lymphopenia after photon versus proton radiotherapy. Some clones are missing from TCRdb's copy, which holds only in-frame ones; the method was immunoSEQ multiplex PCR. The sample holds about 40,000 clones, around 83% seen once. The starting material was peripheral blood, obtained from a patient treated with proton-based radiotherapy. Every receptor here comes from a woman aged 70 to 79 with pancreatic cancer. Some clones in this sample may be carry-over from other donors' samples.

The CDR3 reads CASSPNLLAGANEQFF. The CDR3 DNA reads as TGTGCCAGCTCACCAAATTTATTAGCGGGAGCCAATGAGCAGTTCTTC. The rearrangement uses TRBV18 and TRBJ2-1, with 9 bases aligning to TRBD2. The germline V gene has CDR1 KGHSH and CDR2 LQKENI. The CDR3 is 16 amino acids. V was pared by 2 bases and J by 6 bases, with 8 bases of the junction left unmatched.

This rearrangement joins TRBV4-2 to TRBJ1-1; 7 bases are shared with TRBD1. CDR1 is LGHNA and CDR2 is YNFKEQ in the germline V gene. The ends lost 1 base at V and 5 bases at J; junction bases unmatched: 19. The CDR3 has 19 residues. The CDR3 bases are TGTGCCAGCAGCCAAGTCCTCGTGACAGGGACAAGCGTGAGGACTGAAGCTTTCTTT. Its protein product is CASSQVLVTGTSVRTEAFF.

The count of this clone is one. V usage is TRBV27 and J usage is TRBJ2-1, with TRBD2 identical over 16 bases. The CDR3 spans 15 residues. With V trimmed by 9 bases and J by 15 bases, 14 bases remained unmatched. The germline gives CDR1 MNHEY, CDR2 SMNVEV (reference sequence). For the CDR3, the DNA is TGTGCCAGTACCGGGACTAGCGGGAGGGCTATAGTTCGGTTCTTC. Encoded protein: CASTGTSGRAIVRFF.

The CDR3: CASSLDGGRPYGYTF. In DNA, the CDR3 is TGCGCCAGCAGCTTGGATGGGGGGCGCCCCTATGGCTACACCTTC. The chain couples TRBV5-1 to TRBJ1-2; maybe TRBD1 (6 bases). V was pared by 0 bases and J by 4 bases, with 13 bases between. This CDR3 has 15 residues. Germline values: CDR1 SGHRS, CDR2 YFSETQ.

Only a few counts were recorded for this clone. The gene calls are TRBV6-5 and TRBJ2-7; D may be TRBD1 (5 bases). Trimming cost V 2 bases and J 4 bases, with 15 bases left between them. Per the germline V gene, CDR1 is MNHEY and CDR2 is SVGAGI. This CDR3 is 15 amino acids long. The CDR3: CASSYGSAGSYEQYF. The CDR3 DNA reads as TGTGCCAGCAGTTACGGGTCCGCAGGGTCGTACGAGCAGTACTTC.

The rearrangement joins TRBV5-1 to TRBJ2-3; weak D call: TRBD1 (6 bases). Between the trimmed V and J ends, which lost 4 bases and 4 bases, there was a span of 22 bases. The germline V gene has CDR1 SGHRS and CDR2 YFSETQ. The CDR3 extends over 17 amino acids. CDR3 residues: CASSPGTNFGVADTQYF. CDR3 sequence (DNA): TGCGCCAGCAGCCCCGGGACAAACTTCGGAGTAGCAGATACGCAGTATTTT.

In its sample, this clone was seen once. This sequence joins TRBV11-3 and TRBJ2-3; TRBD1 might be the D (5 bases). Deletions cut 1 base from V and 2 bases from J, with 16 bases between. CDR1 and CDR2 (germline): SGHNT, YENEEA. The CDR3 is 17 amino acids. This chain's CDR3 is CASSLGRQQINTDTQYF. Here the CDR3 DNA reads TGTGCCAGCAGCTTAGGCCGACAGCAGATTAACACAGATACGCAGTATTTT.

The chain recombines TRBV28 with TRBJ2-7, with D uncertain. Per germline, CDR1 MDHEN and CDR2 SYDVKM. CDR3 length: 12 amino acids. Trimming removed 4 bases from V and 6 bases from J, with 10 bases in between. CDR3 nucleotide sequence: TGTGCCAGCAGTTATCTGGGCCGCGAGCAGTACTTC. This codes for CASSYLGREQYF.

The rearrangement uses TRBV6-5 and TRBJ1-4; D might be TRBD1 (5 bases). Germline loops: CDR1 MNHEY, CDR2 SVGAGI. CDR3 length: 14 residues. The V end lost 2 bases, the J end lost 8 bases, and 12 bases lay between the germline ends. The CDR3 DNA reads TGTGCCAGCAGTTACATAGGGGAAGGGGAAAAACTGTTTTTT. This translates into CASSYIGEGEKLFF.

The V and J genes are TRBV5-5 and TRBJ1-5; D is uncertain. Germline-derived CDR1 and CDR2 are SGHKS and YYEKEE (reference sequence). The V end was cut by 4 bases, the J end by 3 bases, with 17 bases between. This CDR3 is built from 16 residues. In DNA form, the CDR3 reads TGTGCCAGCAGCGGCGGCTCACTAATCTACAATCAGCCCCAGCATTTT. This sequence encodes CASSGGSLIYNQPQHF. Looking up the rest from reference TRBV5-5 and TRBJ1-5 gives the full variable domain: DAGVTQSPTHLIKTRGQQVTLRCSPISGHKSVSWYQQVLGQGPQFIFQYYEKEERGRGNFPDRFSARQFPNYSSELNVNALLLGDSALYLCASSGGSLIYNQPQHFGDGTRLSIL.

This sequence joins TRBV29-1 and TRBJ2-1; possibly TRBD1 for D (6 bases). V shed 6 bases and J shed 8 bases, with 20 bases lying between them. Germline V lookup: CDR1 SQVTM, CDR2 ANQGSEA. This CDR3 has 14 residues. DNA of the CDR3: TGCAGCGTAACCGGGACAAGAGGTTTGTATGAGCAGTTCTTC. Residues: CSVTGTRGLYEQFF.

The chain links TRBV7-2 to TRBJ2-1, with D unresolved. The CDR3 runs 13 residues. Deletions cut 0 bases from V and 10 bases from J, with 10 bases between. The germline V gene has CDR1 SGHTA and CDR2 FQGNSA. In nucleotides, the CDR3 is TGTGCCAGCAGCTTAGCCGGTGCCTTAGAGCAGTTCTTC. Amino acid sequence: CASSLAGALEQFF. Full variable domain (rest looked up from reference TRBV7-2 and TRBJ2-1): GAGVSQSPSNKVTEKGKDVELRCDPISGHTALYWYRQSLGQGLEFLIYFQGNSAPDKSGLPSDRFSAERTGGSVSTLTIQRTQQEDSAVYLCASSLAGALEQFFGPGTRLTVL.

The CDR3 loop reads CASSNVQGRYWGQYF. As DNA, the CDR3 is TGTGCCAGTAGCAACGTACAGGGGAGATATTGGGGGCAGTATTTT. The V gene is TRBV19, the J gene TRBJ2-3; 7 nucleotides line up with TRBD1. CDR1 and CDR2 from the germline V gene are LNHDA and SQIVND (reference sequence). V was clipped by 6 bases and J by 11 bases; unmatched bases: 17. This CDR3 is built from 15 residues.

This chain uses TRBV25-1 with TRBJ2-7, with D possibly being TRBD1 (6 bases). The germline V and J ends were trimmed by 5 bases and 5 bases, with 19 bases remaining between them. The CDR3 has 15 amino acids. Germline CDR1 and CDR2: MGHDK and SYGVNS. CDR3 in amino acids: CASSMGQKAGNEQYF. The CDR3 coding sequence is TGTGCCAGCAGTATGGGACAAAAGGCCGGCAACGAGCAGTACTTC.

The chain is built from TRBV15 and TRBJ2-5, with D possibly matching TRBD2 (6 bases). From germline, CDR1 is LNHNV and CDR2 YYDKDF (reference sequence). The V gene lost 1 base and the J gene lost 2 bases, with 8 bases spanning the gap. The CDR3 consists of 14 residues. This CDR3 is CATSRGGGQETQYF. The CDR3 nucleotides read TGTGCCACCAGCAGAGGGGGAGGACAAGAGACCCAGTACTTC.